This T cell receptor (beta chain) was found in a study of T-cell memory formation after mild COVID-19. Study in general: Largely, TCR clusters stayed within a single donor.

Study-wide results and caveats: Clones contracting over day 15 to 85 were CD4/CD8 balanced, with later expanders leaning CD4+. The authors did not confirm SARS-CoV-2 specificity of second-wave clones peaking day 37.

This clonotype was found many times. The antigen is unknown. Germline V gene sequence: CDR1 SGHAT, CDR2 FQNNGV. V lost 5 bases, J lost 4 bases, and 20 bases stayed unmatched. There are 20 residues in the CDR3. A 5'RACE reaction primed in the constant segment made cDNA libraries of TCR alpha and TCR beta, and these carried sample barcodes and UMIs. TCRdb used MiXCR to reprocess the 5' RACE reads, holding one entry per CDR3 protein. Among about 88,000 distinct CDR3 sequences listed, 25% were seen once. The source of this sequence is a man aged 18 to 30 who had mild COVID-19 (a few samples of this study predate the infection). Cell type and time point are not known. The chain combines TRBV11-2 with TRBJ2-1; 10 nucleotides agree with TRBD1. Input material: PBMCs or a T cell subset sorted from them (not recorded which). CDR3 sequence: CASSLLGGQGMLVGYNEQFF. CDR3 sequence (DNA): TGTGCCAGCAGCCTATTAGGGGGACAGGGGATGTTGGTTGGGTACAATGAGCAGTTCTTC.